One TCR beta chain is described in this entry. The antigen is undetermined. Only in-frame clones appear in the TCRdb table, and some are missing; sequencing was by immunoSEQ multiplex PCR. The sample has about 2 million clones, about 95% seen once. The CDR3 covers 15 residues. The germline V and J ends were trimmed by 7 bases and 4 bases, with 19 bases remaining between them. Germline CDR1 is MDHEN and CDR2 is SYDVKM. Positively selected for CCR7, the CD45RO-negative cells used as naive CD8 cells excluded terminally differentiated effector memory CD45RA+ cells. This entry comes from a study of shared clonotypes between healthy human individuals. Study outcomes and limitations: Among non-shared clonotypes, generation probabilities were lower than among those shared by all four donors. Some naive CD4 clonotypes, roughly 4.5%, turned up in common across a handful of donors.

This TCR was recovered from a man younger than 35 in good health. The chain combines TRBV28 with TRBJ1-1; D may be TRBD1 (5 bases). Sequenced: naive CD8+ T cells sorted from blood. The CDR3 sequence is CASTPMSVGGTEAFF. The CDR3, as DNA: TGTGCCAGCACTCCTATGTCGGTTGGGGGCACTGAAGCTTTCTTT.